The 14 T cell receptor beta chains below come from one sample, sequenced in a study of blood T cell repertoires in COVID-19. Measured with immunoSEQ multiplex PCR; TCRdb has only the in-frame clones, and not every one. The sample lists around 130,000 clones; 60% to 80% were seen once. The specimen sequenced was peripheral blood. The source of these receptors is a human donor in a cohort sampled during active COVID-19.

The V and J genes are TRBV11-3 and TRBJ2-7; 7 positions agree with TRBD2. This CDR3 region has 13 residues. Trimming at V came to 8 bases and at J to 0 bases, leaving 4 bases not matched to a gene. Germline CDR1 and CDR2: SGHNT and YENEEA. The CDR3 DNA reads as TGTGCCAGCGGGACTACGAGCTCCTACGAGCAGTACTTC. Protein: CASGTTSSYEQYF.

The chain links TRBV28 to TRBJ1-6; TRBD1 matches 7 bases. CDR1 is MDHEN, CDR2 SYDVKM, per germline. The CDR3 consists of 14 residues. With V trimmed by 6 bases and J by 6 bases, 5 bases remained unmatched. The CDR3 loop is CASSLGTANSPLHF. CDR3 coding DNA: TGTGCCAGCAGCCTAGGGACAGCTAATTCACCCCTCCACTTT.

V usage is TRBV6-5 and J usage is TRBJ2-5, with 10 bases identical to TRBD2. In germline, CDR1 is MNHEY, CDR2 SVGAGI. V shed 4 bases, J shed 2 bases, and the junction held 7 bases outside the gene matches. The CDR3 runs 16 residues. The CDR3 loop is CASSSIAGGFQETQYF. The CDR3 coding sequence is TGTGCCAGCAGTTCAATAGCGGGGGGATTTCAAGAGACCCAGTACTTC.

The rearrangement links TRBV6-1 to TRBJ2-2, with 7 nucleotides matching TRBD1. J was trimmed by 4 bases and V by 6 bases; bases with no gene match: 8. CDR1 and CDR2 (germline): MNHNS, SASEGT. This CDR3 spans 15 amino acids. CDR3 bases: TGTGCCAGCAGCCGAGGGGGCGCGGGCACCGGGGAGCTGTTTTTT. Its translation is CASSRGGAGTGELFF.

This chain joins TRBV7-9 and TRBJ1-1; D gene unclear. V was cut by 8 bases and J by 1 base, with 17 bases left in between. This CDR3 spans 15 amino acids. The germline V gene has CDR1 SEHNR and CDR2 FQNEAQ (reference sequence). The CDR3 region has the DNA TGTGCCAGCCTCCCTGGGAGGGTACGGAACACTGAAGCTTTCTTT. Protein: CASLPGRVRNTEAFF.

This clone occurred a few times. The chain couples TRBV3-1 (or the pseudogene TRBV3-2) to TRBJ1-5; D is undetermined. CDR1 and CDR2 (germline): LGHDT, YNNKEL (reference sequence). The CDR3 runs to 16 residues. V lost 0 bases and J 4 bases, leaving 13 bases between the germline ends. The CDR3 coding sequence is TGTGCCAGCAGCCAAGATCATGGTGTGGCTAATCAGCCCCAGCATTTT. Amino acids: CASSQDHGVANQPQHF.

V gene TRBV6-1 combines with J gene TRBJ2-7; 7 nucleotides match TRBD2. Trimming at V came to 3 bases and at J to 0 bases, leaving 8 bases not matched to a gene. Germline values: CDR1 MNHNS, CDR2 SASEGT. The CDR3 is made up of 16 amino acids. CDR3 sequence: CASSDIQGGSSYEQYF. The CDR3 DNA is TGTGCCAGCAGTGATATCCAGGGCGGGAGCTCCTACGAGCAGTACTTC.

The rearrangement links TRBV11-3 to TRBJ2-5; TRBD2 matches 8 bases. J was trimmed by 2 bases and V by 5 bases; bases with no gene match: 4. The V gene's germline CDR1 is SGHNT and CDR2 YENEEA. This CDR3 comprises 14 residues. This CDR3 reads CASSTSGGQETQYF. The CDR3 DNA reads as TGTGCCAGCAGCACCTCGGGGGGGCAAGAGACCCAGTACTTC. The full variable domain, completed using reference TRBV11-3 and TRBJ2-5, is EAGVVQSPRYKIIEKKQPVAFWCNPISGHNTLYWYLQNLGQGPELLIRYENEEAVDDSQLPKDRFSAERLKGVDSTLKIQPAELGDSAVYLCASSTSGGQETQYFGPGTRLLVL.

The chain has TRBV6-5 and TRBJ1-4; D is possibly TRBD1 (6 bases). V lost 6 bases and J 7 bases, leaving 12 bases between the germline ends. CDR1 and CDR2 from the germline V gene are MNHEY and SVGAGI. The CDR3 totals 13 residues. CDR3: CASRIGQSEKLFF. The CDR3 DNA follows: TGTGCCAGCAGGATCGGACAGTCTGAAAAACTGTTTTTT.

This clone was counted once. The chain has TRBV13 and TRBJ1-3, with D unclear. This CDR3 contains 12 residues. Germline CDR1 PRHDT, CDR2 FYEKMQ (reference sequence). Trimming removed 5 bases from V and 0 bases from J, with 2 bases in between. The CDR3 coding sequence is TGTGCCAGCAGCCACTCTGGAAACACCATATATTTT. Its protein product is CASSHSGNTIYF.

The CDR3, as DNA: TGCGCCAGCAGCTTCGCAGGTGAGACCTATGGCTACACCTTC. It encodes CASSFAGETYGYTF. J is TRBJ1-2 and V is TRBV5-1; D gene unclear. Germline CDR1 and CDR2: SGHRS and YFSETQ. V was cut by 2 bases and J by 4 bases, with 12 bases left in between. There are 14 residues in the CDR3.

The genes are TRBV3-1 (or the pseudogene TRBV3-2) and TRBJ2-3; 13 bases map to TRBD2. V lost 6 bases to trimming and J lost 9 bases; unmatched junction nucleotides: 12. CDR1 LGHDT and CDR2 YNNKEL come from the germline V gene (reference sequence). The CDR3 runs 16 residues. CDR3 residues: CASRSTGTSGAETQYF. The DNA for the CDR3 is TGTGCCAGCAGATCTACCGGGACTAGCGGGGCGGAGACGCAGTATTTT.

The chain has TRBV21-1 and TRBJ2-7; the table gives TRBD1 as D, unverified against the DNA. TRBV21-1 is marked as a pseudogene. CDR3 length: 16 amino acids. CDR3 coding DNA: TGTGCCAGCAGCAAAGTGCCAGGGACAGGGGCCTACGAGCAGTACTTC. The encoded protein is CASSKVPGTGAYEQYF.

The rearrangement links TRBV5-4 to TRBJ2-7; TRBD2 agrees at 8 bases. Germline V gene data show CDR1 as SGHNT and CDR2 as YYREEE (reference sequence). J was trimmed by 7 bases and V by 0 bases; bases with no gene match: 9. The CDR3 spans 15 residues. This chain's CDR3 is CASSLGVAGSEEQYF. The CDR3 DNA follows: TGTGCCAGCAGCTTGGGGGTAGCGGGATCGGAAGAGCAGTACTTC.